The 31 T cell receptor beta chains given below trace back to one sample, sequenced in a study of cytomegalovirus exposure and HLA in healthy donors. PCR amplification relied on 60 Vbeta primers (plus 13 Jbeta primers). The table came from immunoSEQ multiplex PCR; TCRdb's copy has only in-frame clones and leaves some out. The sample includes approximately 120,000 clones. What was sequenced was PBMCs. Receptors were obtained from a man aged 40-49 years in good health and CMV-seronegative.

V is TRBV30 and J is TRBJ2-1; 11 nucleotides match TRBD2. Losses at the gene ends were 3 bases for V and 8 bases for J; bases not matched to a gene: 9. The CDR3 spans 15 residues. The germline V gene has CDR1 GTSNPN and CDR2 SVGIG (reference sequence). CDR3 sequence reads: CAWRNLAGGWYEQFF. The DNA for the CDR3 is TGTGCCTGGAGGAACCTAGCGGGAGGTTGGTATGAGCAGTTCTTC.

The rearrangement links TRBV29-1 to TRBJ1-1; no clear D. The CDR3 contains 8 residues. The V gene's germline CDR1 is SQVTM and CDR2 ANQGSEA. V was cut by 7 bases and J by 11 bases, with 8 bases left in between. The CDR3 nucleotides are TGCAGCGGCTACCCGGCTTTCTTT. It is translated as CSGYPAFF.

V is TRBV4-1 and J is TRBJ2-5; possible D gene TRBD1, 5 bases. The last part of the DNA fits TRBJ2-7 better; the J call may be wrong. Germline CDR1 is MGHRA and CDR2 is YSYEKL. The CDR3 runs 15 residues. CDR3: CASSQHRQGGYEQYF. CDR3 in DNA: TGCGCCAGCAGCCAACACCGGCAGGGTGGCTACGAGCAGTACTTC.

Its frequency marks this clone as medium-sized. V and J are TRBV7-9 and TRBJ2-7; 10 positions agree with TRBD2. Per the germline V gene, CDR1 is SEHNR and CDR2 is FQNEAQ (reference sequence). Trimming removed 0 bases from V and 6 bases from J; junction bases left unmatched: 5. The CDR3 sequence is 15 residues long. The CDR3 DNA reads TGTGCCAGCAGCTTAGCAGCTAGCGGGAGAACCGAGCAGTACTTC. Translated, it gives CASSLAASGRTEQYF. The complete variable domain, with remaining parts taken from reference TRBV7-9 and TRBJ2-7, reads DTGVSQNPRHKITKRGQNVTFRCDPISEHNRLYWYRQTLGQGPEFLTYFQNEAQLEKSRLLSDRFSAERPKGSFSTLEIQRTEQGDSAMYLCASSLAASGRTEQYFGPGTRLTVT.

The J gene is TRBJ2-7, the V gene TRBV10-3, with D maybe TRBD2 (5 bases). V gave up 1 base and J gave up 9 bases, with 16 bases separating them. Germline CDR1 and CDR2: ENHRY and SYGVKD. CDR3 length: 14 amino acids. The CDR3 region is CAISEFPSAGGQYF. CDR3 nucleotide sequence: TGTGCCATCAGTGAGTTCCCATCGGCGGGCGGGCAGTACTTC.

The chain recombines TRBV5-6 with TRBJ2-3; TRBD1 agrees at 9 bases. The CDR3 loop spans 15 amino acids. Losses at the gene ends were 4 bases for V and 1 base for J; bases not matched to a gene: 4. Germline CDR1 reads SGHDT; CDR2 reads YYEEEE. Written as DNA, the CDR3 is TGTGCCAGCAGCCGGGGACAGGGCCGCACAGATACGCAGTATTTT. Amino acids: CASSRGQGRTDTQYF.

The chain combines TRBV9 with TRBJ1-5, with D perhaps TRBD1 (5 bases). Trimming cost V 4 bases and J 0 bases, with 8 bases left between them. The germline CDR1 and CDR2 sequences are SGDLS and YYNGEE. The CDR3 loop spans 14 amino acids. The CDR3 DNA sequence: TGTGCCAGCAGCCTTACAGGTAGCAATCAGCCCCAGCATTTT. It yields the protein CASSLTGSNQPQHF.

V is TRBV7-2 and J is TRBJ2-1, with D perhaps TRBD2 (7 bases). Germline V gives CDR1 SGHTA, CDR2 FQGNSA. Trimming shortened V by 5 bases and J by 7 bases, and 12 bases separated the two germline ends. The CDR3 length is 13 residues. In DNA form, the CDR3 reads TGTGCCAGCAGCAGAAGGGGGGGGAATGAGCAGTTCTTC. This gives the protein CASSRRGGNEQFF. The full variable domain, in which reference TRBV7-2 and TRBJ2-1 provide the parts outside the CDR3, is GAGVSQSPSNKVTEKGKDVELRCDPISGHTALYWYRQSLGQGLEFLIYFQGNSAPDKSGLPSDRFSAERTGGSVSTLTIQRTQQEDSAVYLCASSRRGGNEQFFGPGTRLTVL.

The chain has TRBV29-1 and TRBJ2-2; D gene unclear. The CDR3 covers 13 residues. V gave up 3 bases and J gave up 1 base, with 6 bases separating them. Germline CDR1 is SQVTM and CDR2 is ANQGSEA. The CDR3 bases are TGCAGCGTTGACAGGAAGAACACCGGGGAGCTGTTTTTT. Translation gives CSVDRKNTGELFF.

J is TRBJ2-1 and V is TRBV28, with 7 bases identical to TRBD2. V dropped 5 bases and J dropped 4; count of bases not matched to a gene: 11. The CDR3 spans 16 residues. Germline lookup yields CDR1 MDHEN and CDR2 SYDVKM. CDR3 amino acids: CASSAREAGSYNEQFF. Here the CDR3 DNA reads TGTGCCAGCAGTGCCCGGGAGGCGGGGTCGTACAATGAGCAGTTCTTC.

The chain employs TRBV28 and TRBJ1-4, with D maybe TRBD1 (5 bases). Germline assignment: CDR1 MDHEN and CDR2 SYDVKM. The CDR3 is made up of 15 amino acids. The V gene lost 7 bases and the J gene lost 5 bases, with 17 bases spanning the gap. CDR3 sequence reads: CASTEDPGGNEKLFF. The CDR3 coding sequence is TGTGCCAGCACCGAAGACCCCGGGGGAAATGAAAAACTGTTTTTT.

The V call is TRBV4-3, the J call TRBJ1-6, with a weak D call TRBD1 (6 bases). V was clipped by 0 bases and J by 5 bases, with 8 bases between them. The CDR3 consists of 15 residues. Per the germline V gene, CDR1 is LGHNA and CDR2 is YSLEER. CDR3 DNA: TGCGCCAGCAGCCAAGACAGGGGCAATAATTCACCCCTCCACTTT. As protein: CASSQDRGNNSPLHF.

The chain recombines TRBV2 with TRBJ1-5, with 7 bases aligning to TRBD1. The CDR3 is 15 amino acids. Germline-derived CDR1 and CDR2 are SNHLY and FYNNEI. Trimming took 4 bases from V and 5 from J; bases not matched to a gene: 8. The CDR3 nucleotides read TGTGCCAGCAGTGCCTACGGGACAGCTTATCAGCCCCAGCATTTT. This encodes CASSAYGTAYQPQHF.

The chain recombines TRBV6-5 with TRBJ2-6; 7 nucleotides agree with TRBD1. The germline V gene has CDR1 MNHEY and CDR2 SVGAGI. The CDR3 contains 15 residues. Unmatched junction bases numbered 4, after V lost 6 bases and J lost 2 bases. The CDR3 loop is CASRTTGAGANVLTF. CDR3 in DNA: TGTGCCAGCAGAACTACAGGGGCTGGGGCCAACGTCCTGACTTTC.

The chain joins TRBV6-4 to TRBJ2-1; TRBD1 is a possible D gene (6 bases). Germline V CDR1 and CDR2: MRHNA, SNTAGT. The CDR3 covers 15 residues. V lost 5 bases and J 1 base, leaving 12 bases between the germline ends. The CDR3 region is CASSNTGLSYNEQFF. CDR3 coding DNA: TGTGCCAGCAGTAATACAGGGTTGTCCTACAATGAGCAGTTCTTC.

The chain employs TRBV5-4 and TRBJ2-1, with 8 bases that match TRBD2. The V gene end was trimmed by 3 bases and the J gene end by 3 bases; junction bases not matched to a gene: 5. The germline gives CDR1 SGHNT, CDR2 YYREEE (reference sequence). This CDR3 region has 15 residues. As DNA, the CDR3 is TGTGCCAGCAGCTCCGGGACTAGTGGCTACAATGAGCAGTTCTTC. Residues: CASSSGTSGYNEQFF.

This rearrangement joins TRBV10-3 to TRBJ2-1; 8 bases align to TRBD2. V trimming: 8 bases; J trimming: 8 bases; junction bases outside the gene matches: 11. CDR1 and CDR2 from the germline V gene are ENHRY and SYGVKD. CDR3 length: 14 amino acids. This CDR3 is CAIPVAGGRDEQFF. In nucleotides, the CDR3 is TGTGCCATCCCTGTCGCGGGAGGTAGGGATGAGCAGTTCTTC.

This rearrangement joins TRBV30 to TRBJ2-1; 9 nucleotides match TRBD2. V lost 4 bases, J lost 7 bases, and 11 bases stayed unmatched. The germline V gene has CDR1 GTSNPN and CDR2 SVGIG (reference sequence). This CDR3 contains 15 residues. In DNA, the CDR3 is TGTGCCTGGACCTCAGCGGGAGGCAGTAGGAATGAGCAGTTCTTC. It encodes CAWTSAGGSRNEQFF.

The V call is TRBV7-8, the J call TRBJ2-2; D possibly corresponds to TRBD2 (6 bases). This CDR3 comprises 15 residues. In germline, CDR1 is SGHVS, CDR2 FQNEAQ. Trimming pared 5 bases from V and 5 bases from J, leaving 15 bases between. CDR3 residues: CASSLPGLLTGELFF. CDR3 nucleotide sequence: TGTGCCAGCAGCCTCCCGGGACTTCTAACCGGGGAGCTGTTTTTT.

The chain combines TRBV11-2 with TRBJ2-3, with a possible D match to TRBD1 (6 bases). Germline V gene data show CDR1 as SGHAT and CDR2 as FQNNGV. V gave up 3 bases and J gave up 2 bases, with 9 bases separating them. The CDR3 length is 14 residues. In DNA form, the CDR3 reads TGTGCCAGCAGCTTTACAGGGCTCACAGATACGCAGTATTTT. Protein: CASSFTGLTDTQYF.

The rearrangement links TRBV5-1 to TRBJ2-7; no clear D. The CDR3 totals 15 residues. Germline assignment: CDR1 SGHRS and CDR2 YFSETQ. V lost 4 bases, J lost 0 bases, and 14 bases lay in between. The DNA for the CDR3 is TGCGCCAGCAGCCCTGTCCTAGAAACCTCCTACGAGCAGTACTTC. Encoded protein: CASSPVLETSYEQYF.

V usage is TRBV4-1 and J usage is TRBJ2-2; 9 positions agree with TRBD2. Germline CDR1 is MGHRA and CDR2 is YSYEKL. This CDR3 is 14 amino acids long. The V segment lost 6 bases and the J segment 6 bases; nucleotides outside the gene matches: 5. The CDR3 reads CASRVSGSPGELFF. CDR3 DNA: TGCGCCAGCAGAGTTAGCGGGAGCCCCGGGGAGCTGTTTTTT.

The chain couples TRBV5-1 to TRBJ2-7, with D perhaps matching TRBD2 (6 bases). Germline V gene lookup returns CDR1 SGHRS and CDR2 YFSETQ. The CDR3 spans 15 residues. Trimming shortened V by 0 bases and J by 3 bases, and 13 bases separated the two germline ends. The CDR3 here is CASSLVGGGFYEQYF. The CDR3 region has the DNA TGCGCCAGCAGCTTGGTCGGGGGAGGCTTCTACGAGCAGTACTTC.

The chain has TRBV30 and TRBJ1-2; D is uncertain. Trimming left V 0 bases short and J 3 bases short, with 5 bases between. The CDR3 has 12 amino acids. CDR1 and CDR2 (germline): GTSNPN, SVGIG (reference sequence). The CDR3 coding sequence is TGTGCCTGGAGTGTACTGGACTATGGCTACACCTTC. Translation: CAWSVLDYGYTF.

The V and J genes are TRBV5-5 and TRBJ2-5, with 8 positions matching TRBD1. The CDR3 spans 14 residues. The V gene's germline CDR1 is SGHKS and CDR2 YYEKEE (reference sequence). The trim removed 5 bases at V and 5 bases at J, leaving 8 bases unmatched. This CDR3 is CASRLGQGGETQYF. The CDR3, as DNA: TGTGCCAGCAGGCTCGGACAGGGCGGGGAGACCCAGTACTTC.

The J gene is TRBJ1-3, the V gene TRBV28, with D perhaps TRBD1 (6 bases). Trimming stripped 5 bases from V and 1 base from J, with 12 bases between. The germline gives CDR1 MDHEN, CDR2 SYDVKM. This CDR3 comprises 15 residues. The CDR3 region has the DNA TGTGCCAGCAGTAAGCCCCAGGGGTCTGGAAACACCATATATTTT. It encodes CASSKPQGSGNTIYF.

The rearrangement joins TRBV30 to TRBJ1-6; D gene ambiguous. This CDR3 has 13 amino acids. Deletions cut 8 bases from V and 7 bases from J, with 15 bases between. CDR1 is GTSNPN and CDR2 is SVGIG in the germline V gene (reference sequence). The CDR3 DNA reads as TGTGCCGCAGCCCGGGGAGGGAATTCACCCCTCCACTTT. Its translation: CAAARGGNSPLHF. Supplemented by reference TRBV30 and TRBJ1-6, the full variable domain reads SQTIHQWPATLVQPVGSPLSLECTVEGTSNPNLYWYRQAAGRGLQLLFYSVGIGQISSEVPQNLSASRPQDRQFILSSKKLLLSDSGFYLCAAARGGNSPLHFGNGTRLTVT.

V gene TRBV9 combines with J gene TRBJ1-5; perhaps TRBD1 as D (6 bases). V was cut by 3 bases and J by 3 bases, with 10 bases left in between. The length of the CDR3 is 14 residues. Germline V lookup: CDR1 SGDLS, CDR2 YYNGEE. As DNA, the CDR3 is TGTGCCAGCAGCGGGTCAGGGGCCAATCAGCCCCAGCATTTT. It yields the protein CASSGSGANQPQHF.

This chain uses TRBV5-4 with TRBJ2-7; a possible D gene is TRBD2 (6 bases). This CDR3 comprises 15 residues. Germline lookup yields CDR1 SGHNT and CDR2 YYREEE (reference sequence). V lost 2 bases and J lost 3, with 15 bases in between. CDR3 sequence reads: CASSFEGLQDYEQYF. As DNA, the CDR3 is TGTGCCAGCAGCTTTGAGGGACTCCAAGACTACGAGCAGTACTTC.

The J gene is TRBJ1-5, the V gene TRBV7-2, with 7 bases lining up with TRBD1. From germline, CDR1 is SGHTA and CDR2 FQGNSA. This CDR3 has 16 residues. Trimming took 6 bases from V and 5 from J; bases not matched to a gene: 13. The CDR3 DNA reads TGTGCCAGCAGTCAAACAGGGGTCCCTTGGGATCAGCCCCAGCATTTT. It encodes CASSQTGVPWDQPQHF.

The chain carries TRBV7-2 and TRBJ2-3; 11 positions match TRBD2. The CDR3 contains 17 residues. Losses at the gene ends were 6 bases for V and 0 bases for J; bases not matched to a gene: 8. Germline CDR1 and CDR2: SGHTA and FQGNSA. The CDR3: CASRAGLAGRSTDTQYF. In DNA form, the CDR3 reads TGTGCCAGCAGGGCTGGACTAGCGGGCCGCAGCACAGATACGCAGTATTTT.